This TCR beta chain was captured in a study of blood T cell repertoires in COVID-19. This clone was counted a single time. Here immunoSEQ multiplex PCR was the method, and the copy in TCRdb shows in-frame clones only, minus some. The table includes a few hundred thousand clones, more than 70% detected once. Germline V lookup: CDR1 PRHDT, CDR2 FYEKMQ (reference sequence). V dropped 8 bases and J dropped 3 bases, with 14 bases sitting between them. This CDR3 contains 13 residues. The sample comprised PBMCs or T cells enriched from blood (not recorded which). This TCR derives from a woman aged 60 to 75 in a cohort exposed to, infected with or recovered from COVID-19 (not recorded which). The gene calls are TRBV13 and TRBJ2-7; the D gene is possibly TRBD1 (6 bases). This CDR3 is CASGLGRGYEQYF. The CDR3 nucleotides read TGTGCCAGCGGATTGGGCAGGGGCTACGAGCAGTACTTC.